This T cell receptor (beta chain) was obtained from a study of blood T cell repertoires in COVID-19. As for the study in general: Sample material is recorded as cDNA or gDNA derived from T cells, B-cell-depleted T cells, or PBMCs.

Generated by immunoSEQ multiplex PCR, the TCRdb table keeps only in-frame clones and is missing some. In the table there are about 63,000 clones, about 82% of which are singletons. Participants came from some 23 US areas, aged roughly 18 to 95 years. With 8 bases removed from V and 3 bases from J, the gap between germline ends came to 8 bases. The germline V gene has CDR1 MNHEY and CDR2 SVGAGI. CDR3 size: 12 residues. The sequencing sample was made of PBMCs or T cells enriched from blood (not recorded which). This clonotype was sampled from a woman aged 40 to 50 with acute COVID-19. V and J are TRBV6-5 and TRBJ1-5, with D possibly matching TRBD1 (5 bases). CDR3 sequence: CASLGHNQPQHF. CDR3 nucleotides: TGTGCCAGCCTGGGGCACAATCAGCCCCAGCATTTT.